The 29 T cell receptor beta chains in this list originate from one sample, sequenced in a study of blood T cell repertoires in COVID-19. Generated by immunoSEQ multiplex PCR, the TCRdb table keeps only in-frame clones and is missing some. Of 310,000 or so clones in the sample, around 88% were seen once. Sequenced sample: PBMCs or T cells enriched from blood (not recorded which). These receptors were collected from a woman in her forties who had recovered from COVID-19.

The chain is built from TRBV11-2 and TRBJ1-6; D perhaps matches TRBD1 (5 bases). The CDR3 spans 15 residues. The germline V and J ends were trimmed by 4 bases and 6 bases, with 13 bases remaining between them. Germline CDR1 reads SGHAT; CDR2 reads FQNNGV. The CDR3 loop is CASSYLDSPNSPLHF. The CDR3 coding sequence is TGTGCCAGCAGCTACCTAGACAGCCCTAATTCACCCCTCCACTTT.

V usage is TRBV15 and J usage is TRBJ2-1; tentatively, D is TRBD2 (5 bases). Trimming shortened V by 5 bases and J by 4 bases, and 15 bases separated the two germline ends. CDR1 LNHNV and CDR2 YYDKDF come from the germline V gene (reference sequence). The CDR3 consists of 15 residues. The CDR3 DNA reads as TGTGCCACCAGCGCCTTGTCCCGGGGATACAATGAGCAGTTCTTC. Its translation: CATSALSRGYNEQFF.

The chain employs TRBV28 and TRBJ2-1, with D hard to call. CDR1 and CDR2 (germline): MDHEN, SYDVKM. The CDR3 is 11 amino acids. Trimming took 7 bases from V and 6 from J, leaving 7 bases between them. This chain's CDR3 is CASTNGNEQFF. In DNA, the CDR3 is TGTGCCAGCACGAACGGCAATGAGCAGTTCTTC.

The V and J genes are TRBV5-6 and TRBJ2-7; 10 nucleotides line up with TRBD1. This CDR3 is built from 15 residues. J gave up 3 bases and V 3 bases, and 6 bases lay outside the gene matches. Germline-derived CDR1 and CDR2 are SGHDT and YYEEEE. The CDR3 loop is CASSSRDRGHYEQYF. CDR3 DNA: TGTGCCAGCAGCTCCCGGGACAGGGGACACTACGAGCAGTACTTC.

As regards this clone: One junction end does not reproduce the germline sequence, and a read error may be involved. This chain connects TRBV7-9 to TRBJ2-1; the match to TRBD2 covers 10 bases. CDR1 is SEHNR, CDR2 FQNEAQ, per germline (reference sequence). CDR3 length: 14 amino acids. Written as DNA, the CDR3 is TGTGCCAGCAGCGTAGCGGGAGGTAGCGATGAGCAGTTCTTC. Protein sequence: CASSVAGGSDEQFF.

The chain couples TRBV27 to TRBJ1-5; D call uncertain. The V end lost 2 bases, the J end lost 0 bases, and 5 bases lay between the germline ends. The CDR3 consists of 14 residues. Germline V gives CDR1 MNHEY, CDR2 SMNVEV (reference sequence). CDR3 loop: CASSLRYSNQPQHF. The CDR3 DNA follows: TGTGCCAGCAGTTTACGGTATAGCAATCAGCCCCAGCATTTT.

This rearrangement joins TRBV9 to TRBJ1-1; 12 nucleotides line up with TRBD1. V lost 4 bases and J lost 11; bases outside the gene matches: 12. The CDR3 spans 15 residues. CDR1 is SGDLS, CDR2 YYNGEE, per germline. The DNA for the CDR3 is TGTGCCAGCAGCCCCCCGGGGACAGGGGGCGGGAGGGCTTTCTTT. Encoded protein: CASSPPGTGGGRAFF.

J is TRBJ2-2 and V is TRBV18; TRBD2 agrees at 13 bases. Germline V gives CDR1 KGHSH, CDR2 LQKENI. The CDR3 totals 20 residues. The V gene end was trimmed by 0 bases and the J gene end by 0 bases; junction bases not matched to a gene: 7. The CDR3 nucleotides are TGTGCCAGCTCACCACCCCCCGGACTAGCGGGAGTCCCGAACACCGGGGAGCTGTTTTTT. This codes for CASSPPPGLAGVPNTGELFF.

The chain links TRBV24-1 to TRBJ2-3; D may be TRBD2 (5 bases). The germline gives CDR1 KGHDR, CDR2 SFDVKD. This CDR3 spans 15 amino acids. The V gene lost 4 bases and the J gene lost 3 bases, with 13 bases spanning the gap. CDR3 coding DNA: TGTGCCACCAGTGACAGGAACGGGGAGACAGATACGCAGTATTTT. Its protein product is CATSDRNGETDTQYF.

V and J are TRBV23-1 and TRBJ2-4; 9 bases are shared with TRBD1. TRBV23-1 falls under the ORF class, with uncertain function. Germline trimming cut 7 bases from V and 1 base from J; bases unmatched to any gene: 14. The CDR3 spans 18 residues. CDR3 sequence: CASINRDRVLQAKNIQYF. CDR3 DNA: TGCGCCAGCATTAACCGGGACAGGGTGCTTCAGGCCAAAAACATTCAGTACTTC.

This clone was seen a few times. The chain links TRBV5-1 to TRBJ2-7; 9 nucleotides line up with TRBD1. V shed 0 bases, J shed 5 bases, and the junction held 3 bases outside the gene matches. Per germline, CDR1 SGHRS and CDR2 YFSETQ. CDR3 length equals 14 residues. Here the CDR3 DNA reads TGCGCCAGCAGCTTGGCCGGGACAGGGCACGAGCAGTACTTC. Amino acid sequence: CASSLAGTGHEQYF. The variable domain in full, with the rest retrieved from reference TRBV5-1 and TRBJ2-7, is KAGVTQTPRYLIKTRGQQVTLSCSPISGHRSVSWYQQTPGQGLQFLFEYFSETQRNKGNFPGRFSGRQFSNSRSEMNVSTLELGDSALYLCASSLAGTGHEQYFGPGTRLTVT.

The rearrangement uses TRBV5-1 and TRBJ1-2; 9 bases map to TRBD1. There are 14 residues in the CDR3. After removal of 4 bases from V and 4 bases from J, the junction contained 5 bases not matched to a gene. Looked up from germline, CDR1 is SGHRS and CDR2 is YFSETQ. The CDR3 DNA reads TGCGCCAGCAGCCTGACAGGGGGAGGCTATGGCTACACCTTC. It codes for CASSLTGGGYGYTF.

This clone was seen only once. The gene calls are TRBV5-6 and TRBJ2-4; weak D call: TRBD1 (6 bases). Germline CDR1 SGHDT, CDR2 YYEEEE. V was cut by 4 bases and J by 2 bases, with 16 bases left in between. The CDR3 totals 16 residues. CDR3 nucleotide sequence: TGTGCCAGCAGCGTCGGGACATTAGTAACCAAAAACATTCAGTACTTC. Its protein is CASSVGTLVTKNIQYF.

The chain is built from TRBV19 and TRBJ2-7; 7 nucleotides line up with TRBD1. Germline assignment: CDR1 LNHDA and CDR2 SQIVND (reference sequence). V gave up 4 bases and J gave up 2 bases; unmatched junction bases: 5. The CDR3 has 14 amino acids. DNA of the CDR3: TGTGCCAGTAGTACTCGGACAGGTGCCTACGAGCAGTACTTC. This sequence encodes CASSTRTGAYEQYF. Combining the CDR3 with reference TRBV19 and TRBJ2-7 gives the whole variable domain DGGITQSPKYLFRKEGQNVTLSCEQNLNHDAMYWYRQDPGQGLRLIYYSQIVNDFQKGDIAEGYSVSREKKESFPLTVTSAQKNPTAFYLCASSTRTGAYEQYFGPGTRLTVT.

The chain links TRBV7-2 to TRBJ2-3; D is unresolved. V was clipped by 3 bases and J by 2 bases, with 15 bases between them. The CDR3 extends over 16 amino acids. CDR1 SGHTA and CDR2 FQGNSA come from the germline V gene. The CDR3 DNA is TGTGCCAGCAGCTTCAGACAACACTCCCTCACAGATACGCAGTATTTT. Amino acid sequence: CASSFRQHSLTDTQYF.

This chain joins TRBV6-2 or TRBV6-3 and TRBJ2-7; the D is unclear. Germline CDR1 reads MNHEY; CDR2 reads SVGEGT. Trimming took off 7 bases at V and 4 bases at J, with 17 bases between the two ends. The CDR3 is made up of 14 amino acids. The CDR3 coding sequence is TGTGCCAGCAACCCGGCAGGTTCCCCGTACGAGCAGTACTTC. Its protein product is CASNPAGSPYEQYF.

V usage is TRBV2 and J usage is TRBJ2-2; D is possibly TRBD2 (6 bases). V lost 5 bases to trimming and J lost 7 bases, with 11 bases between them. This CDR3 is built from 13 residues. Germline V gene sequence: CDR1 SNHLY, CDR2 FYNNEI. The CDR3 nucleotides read TGTGCCAGCAGTCGAGGGCGGGGCGGGGAGCTGTTTTTT. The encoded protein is CASSRGRGGELFF. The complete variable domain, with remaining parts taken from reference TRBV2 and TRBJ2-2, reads EPEVTQTPSHQVTQMGQEVILRCVPISNHLYFYWYRQILGQKVEFLVSFYNNEISEKSEIFDDQFSVERPDGSNFTLKIRSTKLEDSAMYFCASSRGRGGELFFGEGSRLTVL.

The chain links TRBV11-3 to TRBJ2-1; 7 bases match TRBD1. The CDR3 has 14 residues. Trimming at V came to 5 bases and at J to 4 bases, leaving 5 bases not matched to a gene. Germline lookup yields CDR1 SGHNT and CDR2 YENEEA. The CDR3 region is CASSHRGDYNEQFF. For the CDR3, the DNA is TGTGCCAGCAGCCACAGGGGAGATTACAATGAGCAGTTCTTC.

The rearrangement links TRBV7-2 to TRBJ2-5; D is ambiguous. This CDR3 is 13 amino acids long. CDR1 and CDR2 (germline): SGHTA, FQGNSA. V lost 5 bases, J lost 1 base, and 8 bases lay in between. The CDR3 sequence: CASSRSPQETQYF. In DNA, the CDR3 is TGTGCCAGCAGCCGGAGCCCCCAAGAGACCCAGTACTTC. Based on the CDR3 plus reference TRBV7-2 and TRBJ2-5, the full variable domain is GAGVSQSPSNKVTEKGKDVELRCDPISGHTALYWYRQSLGQGLEFLIYFQGNSAPDKSGLPSDRFSAERTGGSVSTLTIQRTQQEDSAVYLCASSRSPQETQYFGPGTRLLVL.

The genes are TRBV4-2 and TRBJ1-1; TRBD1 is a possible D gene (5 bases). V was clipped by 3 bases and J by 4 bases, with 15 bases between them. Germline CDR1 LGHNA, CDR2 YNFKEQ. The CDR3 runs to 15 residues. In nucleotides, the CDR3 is TGTGCCAGCAGCCACGCCTACAATCAGGGCACTGAAGCTTTCTTT. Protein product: CASSHAYNQGTEAFF.

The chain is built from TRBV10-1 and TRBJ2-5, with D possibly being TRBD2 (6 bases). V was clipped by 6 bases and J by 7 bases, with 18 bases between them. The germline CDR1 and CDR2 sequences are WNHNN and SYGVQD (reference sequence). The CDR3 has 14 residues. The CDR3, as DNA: TGCGCCAGCAGGAACGGCGGGGCAGCACGGACCCAGTACTTC. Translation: CASRNGGAARTQYF.

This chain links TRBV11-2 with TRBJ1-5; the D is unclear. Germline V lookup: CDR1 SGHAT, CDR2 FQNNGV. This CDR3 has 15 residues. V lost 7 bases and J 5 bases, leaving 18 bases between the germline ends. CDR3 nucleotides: TGTGCCAGCACCTCCCCCCGGGAGGCGGATCAGCCCCAGCATTTT. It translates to CASTSPREADQPQHF.

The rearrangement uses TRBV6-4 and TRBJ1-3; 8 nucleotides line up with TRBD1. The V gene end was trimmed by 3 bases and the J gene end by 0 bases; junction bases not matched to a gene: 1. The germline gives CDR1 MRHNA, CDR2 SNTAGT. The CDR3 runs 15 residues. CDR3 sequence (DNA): TGTGCCAGCAGTGAGACAGGGGACTCTGGAAACACCATATATTTT. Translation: CASSETGDSGNTIYF.

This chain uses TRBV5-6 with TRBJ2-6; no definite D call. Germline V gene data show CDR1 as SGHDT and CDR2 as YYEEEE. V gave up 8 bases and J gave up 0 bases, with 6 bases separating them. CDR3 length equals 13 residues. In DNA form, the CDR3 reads TGTGCCAGTAGGAGCTCTGGGGCCAACGTCCTGACTTTC. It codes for CASRSSGANVLTF.

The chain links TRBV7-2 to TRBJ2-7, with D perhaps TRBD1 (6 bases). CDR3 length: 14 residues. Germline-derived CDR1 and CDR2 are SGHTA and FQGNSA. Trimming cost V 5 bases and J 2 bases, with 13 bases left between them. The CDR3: CASSTSTGPYEQYF. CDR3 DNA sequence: TGTGCCAGCAGCACTTCGACAGGACCCTACGAGCAGTACTTC.

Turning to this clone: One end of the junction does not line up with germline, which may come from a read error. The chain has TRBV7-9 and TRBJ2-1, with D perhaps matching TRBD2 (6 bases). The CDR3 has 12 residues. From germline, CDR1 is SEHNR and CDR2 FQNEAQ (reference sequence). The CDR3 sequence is CASSLDPGERVF. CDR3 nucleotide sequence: TGTGCCAGCAGCTTAGATCCGGGAGAAAGAGTCTTC.

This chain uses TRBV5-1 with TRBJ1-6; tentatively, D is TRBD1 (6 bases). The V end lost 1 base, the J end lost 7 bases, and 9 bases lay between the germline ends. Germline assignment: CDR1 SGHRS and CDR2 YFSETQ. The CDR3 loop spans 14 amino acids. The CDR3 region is CASSLLGANSPLHF. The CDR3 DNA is TGCGCCAGCAGCTTGTTGGGGGCGAATTCACCCCTCCACTTT. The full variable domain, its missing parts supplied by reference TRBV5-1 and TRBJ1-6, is KAGVTQTPRYLIKTRGQQVTLSCSPISGHRSVSWYQQTPGQGLQFLFEYFSETQRNKGNFPGRFSGRQFSNSRSEMNVSTLELGDSALYLCASSLLGANSPLHFGNGTRLTVT.

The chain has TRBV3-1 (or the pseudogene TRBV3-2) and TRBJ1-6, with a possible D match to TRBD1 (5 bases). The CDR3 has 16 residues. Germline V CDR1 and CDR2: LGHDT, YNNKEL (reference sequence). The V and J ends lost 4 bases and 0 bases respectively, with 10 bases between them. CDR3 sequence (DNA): TGTGCCAGCAGCCCCGGGGGGAGCTCCTATAATTCACCCCTCCACTTT. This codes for CASSPGGSSYNSPLHF.

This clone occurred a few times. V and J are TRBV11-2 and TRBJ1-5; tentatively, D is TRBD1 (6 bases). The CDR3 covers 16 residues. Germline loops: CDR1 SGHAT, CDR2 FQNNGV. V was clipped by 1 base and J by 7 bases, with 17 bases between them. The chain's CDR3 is CASSLGRGQGHQPQHF. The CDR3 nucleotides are TGTGCCAGCAGCTTAGGTCGAGGGCAGGGGCACCAGCCCCAGCATTTT.